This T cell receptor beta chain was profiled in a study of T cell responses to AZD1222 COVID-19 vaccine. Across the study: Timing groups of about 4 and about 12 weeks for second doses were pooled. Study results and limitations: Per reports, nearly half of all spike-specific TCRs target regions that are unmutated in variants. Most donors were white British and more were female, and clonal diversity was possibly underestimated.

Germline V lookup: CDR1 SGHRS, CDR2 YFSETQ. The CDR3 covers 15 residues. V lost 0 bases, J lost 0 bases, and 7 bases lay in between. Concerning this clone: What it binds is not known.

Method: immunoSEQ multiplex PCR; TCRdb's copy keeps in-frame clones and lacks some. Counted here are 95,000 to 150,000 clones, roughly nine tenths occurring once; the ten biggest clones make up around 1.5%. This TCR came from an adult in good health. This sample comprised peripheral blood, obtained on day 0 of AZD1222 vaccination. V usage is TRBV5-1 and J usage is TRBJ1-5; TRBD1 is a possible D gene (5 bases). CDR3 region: CASSLGGDSNQPQHF. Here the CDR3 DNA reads TGCGCCAGCAGCTTGGGGGGGGATAGCAATCAGCCCCAGCATTTT.